The present entry profiles one T cell receptor (beta chain) with its context. Antigen unknown. This sample is part of a study of T cells after posttransplantation cyclophosphamide. The repertoire was sequenced with immunoSEQ multiplex PCR; TCRdb's copy has only in-frame clones and lacks some. Of 15,000 to 20,000 clones in the sample, roughly 84% are singletons; the top ten hold 3.5%. Study-wide results and caveats: After PTCy, TRB diversity resembled that of CNI/methotrexate controls. Tissue-infiltrating T cells from skin or gut overlapped little with blood T cells. Later blood repertoires were often dominated by clones from the donor CD8+ memory compartment.

Control samples came 1 year after myeloablative marrow transplants with methotrexate plus calcineurin inhibitor. CDR3 size: 15 residues. The ends were cut back, 0 bases at V and 8 bases at J, with 14 bases in the middle. Germline V gene data show CDR1 as SGHRS and CDR2 as YFSETQ. This TCR was recovered from a male patient aged 45-60 years who received an allogeneic stem cell transplant from an unrelated donor, was CMV-positive, and had chronic GVHD only. Some T cells may be transferred from the graft donor. The sequencing used PBMCs, collected after an allogeneic stem cell transplant with a calcineurin inhibitor and methotrexate. The chain is built from TRBV5-1 and TRBJ1-4, with D possibly being TRBD1 (5 bases). The CDR3 region has the DNA TGCGCCAGCAGCTTGGCCAGTCAGGGCCGAGAAAAACTGTTTTTT. It yields the protein CASSLASQGREKLFF.